The rows below give T cell receptor beta chains drawn from one sample of a study of OX40 agonist ivuxolimab in advanced cancers. The method was immunoSEQ multiplex PCR; TCRdb's version includes in-frame clones alone and lacks a portion of them. The data hold roughly 86,000 clones, with over 90% observed a single time. This material consisted of CD4+ or CD8+ T cells sorted from blood, taken in a trial of the OX40 agonist ivuxolimab. Receptor source: an adult with an advanced solid tumor such as melanoma, head and neck, liver or kidney cancer. The CDR3 runs from the conserved cysteine through the conserved F or W. A D gene is named only where the DNA matches it firmly. Some rows mark clone size as missing; the rest say once, few, many or name a class of expanded clone.

cdr3_aa cdr3_nt clone_size d_call j_call v_call
CASSYWSGRELGSYEQYF TGCGCCAGCTCCTACTGGTCAGGGCGGGAGTTGGGATCCTACGAGCAGTACTTC - TRBD2 TRBJ2-7 TRBV5-1
CASSLGGMGYEQYF TGTGCCAGCAGTTTAGGGGGAATGGGATACGAGCAGTACTTC - - TRBJ2-7 TRBV28
CAWDKREGPRRNIQYF TGTGCCTGGGATAAGCGGGAGGGCCCGAGAAGAAACATTCAGTACTTC - TRBD2 TRBJ2-4 TRBV30
CASSLGTAGPEAFF TGTGCCAGCAGTTTAGGGACGGCCGGGCCTGAAGCTTTCTTT - - TRBJ1-1 TRBV5-6
CASSIDHQGTYEQYF TGTGCCAGTAGTATAGATCACCAGGGAACCTACGAGCAGTACTTC - - TRBJ2-7 TRBV19
CASSPTRGTQYF TGTGCCAGCAGCCCGACGCGGGGGACCCAGTACTTC - - TRBJ2-5 TRBV9
CASTSFGEQFF TGCGCCAGCACTAGCTTCGGTGAGCAGTTCTTC few - TRBJ2-1 TRBV5-1
CASSLSWNTGELFF TGTGCCAGCAGTTTATCTTGGAACACCGGGGAGCTGTTTTTT - - TRBJ2-2 TRBV27
CASSLNSGSRETQYF TGTGCCAGCAGCTTGAATAGCGGGAGTAGGGAGACCCAGTACTTC - TRBD2 TRBJ2-5 TRBV7-9
CASSFPAGGLHEQFF TGTGCCAGCAGCTTCCCAGCGGGAGGGCTTCATGAGCAGTTCTTC - TRBD2 TRBJ2-1 TRBV13
CASSMDSMNTEAFF TGCGCCAGCAGCATGGACAGCATGAACACTGAAGCTTTCTTT - - TRBJ1-1 TRBV5-1
CASSLFGGSTDTQYF TGTGCCAGCAGTTTATTCGGCGGGAGCACAGATACGCAGTATTTT - - TRBJ2-3 TRBV28
CASSPTETPGYTF TGTGCCAGCAGCCCGACAGAGACTCCCGGCTACACCTTC - - TRBJ1-2 TRBV6-5
CASRRTFQETQYF TGTGCCAGCAGGCGGACTTTCCAAGAGACCCAGTACTTC - - TRBJ2-5 TRBV28
CASRSTGDYGYTF TGTGCCAGCAGATCTACAGGGGACTATGGCTACACCTTC - TRBD1 TRBJ1-2 TRBV6-1
CASSLRPGGLFF TGTGCCAGCAGTTTAAGGCCAGGGGGGCTGTTTTTT - TRBD1 TRBJ2-2 TRBV28
CASSQTRFYEQYF TGTGCCAGCAGCCAGACAAGATTCTACGAGCAGTACTTC - - TRBJ2-7 TRBV14
CAWSGAGTGARGSDTQYF TGTGCCTGGAGTGGGGCCGGGACAGGGGCTAGGGGCTCAGATACGCAGTATTTT - TRBD1 TRBJ2-3 TRBV30